The rows below give T cell receptor beta chains drawn from one sample of a study of control samples from healthy donors and cancer patients. Generated by immunoSEQ multiplex PCR, the TCRdb table keeps only in-frame clones and is missing some. This sample yields over 75,000 clones, of which approximately 78% are seen a single time; approximately 2% belongs to the top ten. Sample: blood. Every receptor here comes from a man aged 55 to 70 in good health. Both conserved end residues are part of each CDR3. The order of the fields is V gene, D gene, J gene, clone size, CDR3 protein, CDR3 DNA. D genes are given only for firm matches. The size field is filled for only some rows; it gives once, few, many or a size class.

TRBV28,NA,TRBJ2-3,NA,CASSLGAGGTDTQYF,TGTGCCAGCAGCCTGGGGGCCGGGGGCACAGATACGCAGTATTTT
TRBV5-1,NA,TRBJ2-3,once,CASSIRGGGDTQYF,TGCGCCAGCAGCATCAGGGGCGGGGGAGATACGCAGTATTTT
TRBV9,NA,TRBJ2-5,NA,CASSPGGQETQYF,TGTGCCAGCAGCCCCGGGGGCCAAGAGACCCAGTACTTC
TRBV30,TRBD1,TRBJ2-3,few,CAWTGGSRSSTDTQYF,TGTGCCTGGACAGGGGGTTCCCGTTCTAGCACAGATACGCAGTATTTT
TRBV10-1,TRBD2,TRBJ2-1,few,CASSDGLVNEQFF,TGCGCCAGCAGCGACGGACTAGTCAATGAGCAGTTCTTC
TRBV27,NA,TRBJ1-1,NA,CASTSRVGGRDTEAFF,TGTGCCAGCACGTCAAGGGTGGGGGGGCGCGACACTGAAGCTTTCTTT
TRBV5-6,TRBD1,TRBJ2-7,NA,CASSLRDRVDEQYF,TGTGCCAGCAGCTTGCGGGACAGGGTGGACGAGCAGTACTTC
TRBV27,NA,TRBJ2-3,once,CASSPTPPGLSTTDTQYF,TGTGCCAGCAGTCCCACCCCCCCTGGGCTAAGTACCACAGATACGCAGTATTTT
TRBV18,TRBD1,TRBJ2-1,NA,CASSPLGTDNEQFF,TGTGCCAGCTCACCACTGGGGACAGACAATGAGCAGTTCTTC
TRBV6-1,TRBD1,TRBJ2-7,medium-sized,CASSEWTGSYEQYF,TGTGCCAGCAGTGAATGGACAGGGAGCTACGAGCAGTACTTC
TRBV7-6,NA,TRBJ2-1,NA,CASSADLSSYNEQFF,TGTGCCAGCAGCGCCGACCTCAGCTCCTACAATGAGCAGTTCTTC
TRBV5-8,TRBD2,TRBJ2-5,NA,CASSSHKEKREGRETQYF,TGTGCCAGCAGCTCCCATAAGGAGAAGCGGGAGGGCCGAGAGACCCAGTACTTC
TRBV2,NA,TRBJ1-2,NA,CASSRDISGYTF,TGTGCCAGCAGTCGGGACATTTCAGGCTACACCTTC
TRBV11-2,NA,TRBJ2-2,NA,CASSPPVSGELFF,TGTGCCAGCAGCCCCCCCGTGTCCGGGGAGCTGTTTTTT
TRBV28,TRBD1,TRBJ1-1,few,CASSSGTALTEAFF,TGTGCCAGCAGTTCCGGGACAGCGCTCACTGAAGCTTTCTTT
TRBV18,TRBD1,TRBJ2-5,NA,CASSQNRGQETQYF,TGTGCCAGCTCACAGAACAGGGGGCAAGAGACCCAGTACTTC
TRBV25-1,NA,TRBJ1-4,few,CASSGGNGATNEKLFF,TGTGCCAGCAGTGGGGGGAACGGGGCAACTAATGAAAAACTGTTTTTT
TRBV5-6,NA,TRBJ2-7,NA,CASSLAGYYEQYF,TGTGCCAGCAGCTTAGCAGGATACTACGAGCAGTACTTC
TRBV7-9,NA,TRBJ2-3,once,CASSPVAGYGGTDTQYF,TGTGCCAGCAGCCCAGTGGCAGGCTATGGGGGCACAGATACGCAGTATTTT
TRBV4-1,NA,TRBJ2-5,once,CASSQAGETQYF,TGCGCCAGCAGCCAAGCCGGGGAGACCCAGTACTTC
TRBV27,NA,TRBJ1-5,NA,CASRPSDEGQPQHF,TGTGCCAGCAGGCCATCGGACGAGGGTCAGCCCCAGCATTTT
TRBV6-6,TRBD1,TRBJ2-1,NA,CASSRRTGNEQFF,TGTGCCAGCAGTCGGAGGACAGGCAATGAGCAGTTCTTC
TRBV2,NA,TRBJ2-7,NA,CASRETSPSYEQYF,TGTGCCAGCAGAGAGACATCCCCCTCCTACGAGCAGTACTTC
TRBV19,NA,TRBJ2-2,NA,CATRNTGELFF,TGTGCCACTAGGAACACCGGGGAGCTGTTTTTT
TRBV3-1/TRBV3-2,TRBD1,TRBJ2-1,NA,CASSRRDSSYNEQFF,TGTGCCAGCAGCCGCCGGGACAGCTCCTACAATGAGCAGTTCTTC
TRBV19,NA,TRBJ1-5,NA,CASRGREYEPQHF,TGTGCCAGTAGGGGCCGGGAGTATGAGCCCCAGCATTTT
TRBV21-1,NA,TRBJ1-3,few,CASSKDPDF,TGTGCCAGCAGCAAAGACCCGGATTTT